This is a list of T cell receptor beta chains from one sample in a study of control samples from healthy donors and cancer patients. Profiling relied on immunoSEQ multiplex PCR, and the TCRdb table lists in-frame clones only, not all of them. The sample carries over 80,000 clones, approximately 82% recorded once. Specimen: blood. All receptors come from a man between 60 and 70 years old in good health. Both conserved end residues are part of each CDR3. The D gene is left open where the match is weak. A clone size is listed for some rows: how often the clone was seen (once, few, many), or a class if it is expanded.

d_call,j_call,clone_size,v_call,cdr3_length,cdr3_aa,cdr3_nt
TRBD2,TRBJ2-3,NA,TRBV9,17,CASSPQFERGGKDTQYF,TGTGCCAGCAGCCCACAGTTTGAGCGGGGGGGGAAAGATACGCAGTATTTT
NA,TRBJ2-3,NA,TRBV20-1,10,CSGGALEQYF,TGCAGTGGGGGGGCCTTAGAGCAGTATTTT
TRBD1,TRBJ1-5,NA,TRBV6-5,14,CASRRDSVNQPQHF,TGTGCCAGCAGGCGGGACAGCGTCAATCAGCCCCAGCATTTT
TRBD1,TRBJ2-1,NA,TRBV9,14,CASSPRDSFSEQFF,TGTGCCAGCAGCCCGAGGGACAGTTTTAGTGAGCAGTTCTTC
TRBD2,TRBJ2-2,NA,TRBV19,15,CASSTTSGGYAELFF,TGTGCCAGTAGTACGACTAGCGGGGGTTATGCGGAGCTGTTTTTT
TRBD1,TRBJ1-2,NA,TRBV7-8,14,CASTTGGGNYGYTF,TGTGCCAGCACTACAGGGGGAGGGAACTATGGCTACACCTTC
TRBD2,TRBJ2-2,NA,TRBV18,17,CASSPVLAGTNTGELFF,TGTGCCAGCTCACCAGTCTTAGCGGGAACGAACACCGGGGAGCTGTTTTTT
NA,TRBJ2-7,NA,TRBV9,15,CASSVGGTPLSEQYF,TGTGCCAGCAGCGTAGGGGGGACACCCTTATCCGAGCAGTACTTC
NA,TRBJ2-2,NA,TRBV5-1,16,CASRTRGSTNTGELFF,TGCGCCAGCAGGACCCGGGGGTCAACGAACACCGGGGAGCTGTTTTTT
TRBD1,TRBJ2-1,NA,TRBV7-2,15,CASSLTGNSYNEQFF,TGTGCCAGCAGCCTGACAGGGAACTCCTACAATGAGCAGTTCTTC
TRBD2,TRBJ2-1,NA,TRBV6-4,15,CASSDNSGGKNEQFF,TGTGCCAGCAGTGACAATAGCGGGGGTAAAAATGAGCAGTTCTTC
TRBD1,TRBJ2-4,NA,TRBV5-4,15,CASSGVGQGRDIQYF,TGTGCCAGCAGCGGTGTGGGACAGGGTCGGGACATTCAGTACTTC
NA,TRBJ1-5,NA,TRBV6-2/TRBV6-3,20,CASSYSRADTGLYSNQPQHF,TGTGCCAGCAGTTACAGTAGGGCCGATACAGGACTTTATAGCAATCAGCCCCAGCATTTT
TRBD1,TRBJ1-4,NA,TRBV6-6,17,CASSQDRGGWRNEKLFF,TGTGCCAGCAGTCAGGACAGGGGAGGGTGGCGGAATGAAAAACTGTTTTTT
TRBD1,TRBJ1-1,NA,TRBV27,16,CASSLGQGIGLIEAFF,TGTGCCAGCAGTTTAGGACAGGGTATAGGTCTTATCGAAGCTTTCTTT
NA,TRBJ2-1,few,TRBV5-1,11,CASSSLNEQFF,TGCGCCAGCAGCTCCTTAAATGAGCAGTTCTTC
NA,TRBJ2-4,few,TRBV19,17,CASSIFQGSAGKNIQYF,TGTGCCAGTAGTATCTTTCAGGGGAGTGCTGGCAAAAACATTCAGTACTTC
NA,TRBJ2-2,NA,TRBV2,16,CASRRGGYMNTGELFF,TGTGCCAGCAGAAGAGGAGGGTACATGAACACCGGGGAGCTGTTTTTT
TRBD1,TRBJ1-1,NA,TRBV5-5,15,CASSSKGGRGIEAFF,TGTGCCAGCAGCTCGAAAGGGGGCCGAGGGATTGAAGCTTTCTTT
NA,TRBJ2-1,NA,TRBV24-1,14,CATSDPGLNNEQFF,TGTGCCACCAGTGACCCTGGACTCAACAATGAGCAGTTCTTC
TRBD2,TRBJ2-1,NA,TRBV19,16,CASRPAGLSSYNEQFF,TGTGCCAGTAGACCAGCGGGGTTGAGCTCCTACAATGAGCAGTTCTTC
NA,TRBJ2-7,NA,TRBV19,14,CASSIGLGTNEQYF,TGTGCCAGTAGTATCGGACTAGGGACAAACGAGCAGTACTTC
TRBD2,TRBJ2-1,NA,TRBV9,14,CASSARTSGGEQFF,TGTGCCAGCAGCGCCCGGACTAGCGGGGGAGAGCAGTTCTTC
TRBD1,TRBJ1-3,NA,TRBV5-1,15,CASSEATGTGNTIYF,TGCGCCAGCAGCGAAGCGACAGGGACTGGAAACACCATATATTTT
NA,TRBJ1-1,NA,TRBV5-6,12,CASSLAVTEAFF,TGTGCCAGCAGCTTGGCAGTCACTGAAGCTTTCTTT
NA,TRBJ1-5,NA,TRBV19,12,CASSLNRQPQHF,TGTGCCAGTTCGCTAAACAGGCAGCCCCAGCATTTT
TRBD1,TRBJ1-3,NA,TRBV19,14,CATWGQGSGNTIYF,TGTGCCACTTGGGGACAGGGCTCTGGAAACACCATATATTTT
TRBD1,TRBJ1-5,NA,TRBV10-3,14,CAISDGTGYQPQHF,TGTGCCATCAGTGACGGGACAGGGTATCAGCCCCAGCATTTT
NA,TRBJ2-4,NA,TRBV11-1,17,CASSLAANRGAKNIQYF,TGTGCCAGCAGCTTAGCGGCCAACCGGGGAGCCAAAAACATTCAGTACTTC
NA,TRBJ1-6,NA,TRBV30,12,CAWTTRSSPLHF,TGTGCCTGGACTACAAGGAGTTCACCCCTCCACTTT
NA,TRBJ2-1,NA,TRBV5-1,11,CASRGEDEQFF,TGCGCCAGCAGGGGGGAGGATGAGCAGTTCTTC
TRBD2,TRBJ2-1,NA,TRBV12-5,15,CASGLGTSGGNEQFF,TGTGCTAGTGGTTTGGGGACTAGCGGGGGTAATGAGCAGTTCTTC
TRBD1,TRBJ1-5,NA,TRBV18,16,CASSPSSRGNNQPQHF,TGTGCCAGCTCACCATCGAGCAGGGGGAACAATCAGCCCCAGCATTTT
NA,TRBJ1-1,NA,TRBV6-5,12,CASSSGGTEAFF,TGTGCCAGCAGTTCAGGTGGGACTGAAGCTTTCTTT
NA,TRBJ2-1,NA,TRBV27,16,CASRPGTANFYNEQFF,TGTGCCAGCAGGCCCGGGACGGCGAACTTTTACAATGAGCAGTTCTTC
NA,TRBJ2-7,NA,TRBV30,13,CAWSVQASYEQYF,TGTGCCTGGAGTGTACAGGCCTCCTACGAGCAGTACTTC
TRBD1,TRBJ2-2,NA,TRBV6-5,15,CASSRTGGQGGELFF,TGTGCCAGCAGTCGTACAGGGGGCCAGGGCGGGGAGCTGTTTTTT
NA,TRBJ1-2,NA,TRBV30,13,CAWSRSRNYGYTF,TGTGCCTGGAGCCGAAGTCGGAACTATGGCTACACCTTC
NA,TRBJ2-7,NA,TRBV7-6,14,CASSLGRLADEQYF,TGTGCCAGCAGCTTAGGGCGTCTAGCAGACGAGCAGTACTTC
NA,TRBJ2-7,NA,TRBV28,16,CASSFHLALLSYEQYF,TGTGCCAGCAGTTTCCACCTAGCGCTACTTTCCTACGAGCAGTACTTC
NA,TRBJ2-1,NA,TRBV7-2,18,CASSLAGRRLLSYNEQFF,TGTGCCAGCAGCTTAGCCGGTCGACGGCTCCTCTCCTACAATGAGCAGTTCTTC
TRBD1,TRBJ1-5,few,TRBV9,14,CASSAPGGNQPQHF,TGTGCCAGCAGCGCCCCAGGGGGTAATCAGCCCCAGCATTTT
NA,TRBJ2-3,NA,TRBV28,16,CASSRRVGPPTDTQYF,TGTGCCAGCAGCCGTAGGGTGGGCCCCCCCACAGATACGCAGTATTTT
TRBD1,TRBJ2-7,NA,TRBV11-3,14,CASSLGRGRDEQYF,TGTGCCAGCAGCTTGGGAAGGGGGCGGGACGAGCAGTACTTC
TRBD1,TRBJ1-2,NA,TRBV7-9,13,CASYVAGGHGYTF,TGTGCCAGCTACGTCGCAGGGGGCCATGGCTACACCTTC